These 16 T cell receptor beta chains came from one sample sequenced in a study of shared clonotypes between healthy human individuals. Assay used: immunoSEQ multiplex PCR; TCRdb lists only in-frame clones, some missing. The sample consists of fewer than 2.5 million clones, over 85% of them appearing once. The sample taken for sequencing was naive CD4+ T cells from PBMCs. Specified subset: CD45RA+ positively selected. The source of these receptors is a man younger than 35 in good health. Some clones in this sample may be carry-over from other donors' samples.

The CDR3, as DNA: TGTGCCTGGAGGGGGGAAGACTACGAGCAGTACTTC. Translation gives CAWRGEDYEQYF. This chain connects TRBV30 to TRBJ2-7; the D gene could be TRBD1 or TRBD2 (5 bases each). V dropped 3 bases and J dropped 3 bases, with 9 bases sitting between them. This CDR3 contains 12 residues. Germline CDR1 and CDR2: GTSNPN and SVGIG (reference sequence).

The chain employs TRBV9 and TRBJ2-1; 12 nucleotides align to TRBD2. This CDR3 contains 16 residues. The germline CDR1 and CDR2 sequences are SGDLS and YYNGEE. The V and J ends lost 3 bases and 8 bases, in that order; junction bases with no gene match: 9. CDR3 DNA sequence: TGTGCCAGCAGCGCGGAGACTAGCGGGAGTCGGTATGAGCAGTTCTTC. The encoded protein is CASSAETSGSRYEQFF. The variable domain in full, with the rest retrieved from reference TRBV9 and TRBJ2-1, is DSGVTQTPKHLITATGQRVTLRCSPRSGDLSVYWYQQSLDQGLQFLIQYYNGEERAKGNILERFSAQQFPDLHSELNLSSLELGDSALYFCASSAETSGSRYEQFFGPGTRLTVL.

The rearrangement links TRBV7-2 to TRBJ2-7, with 9 bases fitting TRBD1. The CDR3 has 14 amino acids. In germline, CDR1 is SGHTA, CDR2 FQGNSA. Trimming took 5 bases from V and 6 from J; bases not matched to a gene: 8. CDR3 DNA: TGTGCCAGCAGCCAAGGGACAGGGCTAAGCGAGCAGTACTTC. Residues: CASSQGTGLSEQYF.

This clone was observed once. The chain is built from TRBV6-6 and TRBJ1-5; D is possibly TRBD1 (5 bases). CDR3 length: 12 residues. Germline CDR1 is MNHNY and CDR2 is SVGAGI (reference sequence). The V end was cut by 8 bases, the J end by 4 bases, with 9 bases between. CDR3 sequence reads: CASVGTNQPQHF. The CDR3 nucleotides are TGTGCCAGCGTGGGGACGAATCAGCCCCAGCATTTT.

This chain uses TRBV7-2 with TRBJ2-5; 13 bases are shared with TRBD2. J was trimmed by 2 bases and V by 4 bases; bases with no gene match: 4. CDR1 SGHTA and CDR2 FQGNSA come from the germline V gene. CDR3 length equals 16 residues. CDR3 nucleotides: TGTGCCAGCAGCTACACTAGCGGGAGGGAACAAGAGACCCAGTACTTC. Its translation: CASSYTSGREQETQYF.

This chain uses TRBV2 with TRBJ2-5; the match to TRBD2 covers 7 bases. CDR1 is SNHLY and CDR2 is FYNNEI in the germline V gene. V gave up 8 bases and J gave up 5 bases; unmatched junction bases: 11. The CDR3 has 14 amino acids. The CDR3 sequence: CASGQMGLQETQYF. The CDR3 bases are TGTGCCAGCGGCCAAATGGGACTACAGGAGACCCAGTACTTC. The whole variable domain, remainder taken from reference TRBV2 and TRBJ2-5, is EPEVTQTPSHQVTQMGQEVILRCVPISNHLYFYWYRQILGQKVEFLVSFYNNEISEKSEIFDDQFSVERPDGSNFTLKIRSTKLEDSAMYFCASGQMGLQETQYFGPGTRLLVL.

V usage is TRBV5-1 and J usage is TRBJ1-6; D gene ambiguous. The CDR3 sequence is 13 residues long. Germline CDR1 SGHRS, CDR2 YFSETQ. Trimming removed 5 bases at V and 4 bases at J, with 7 bases between. The DNA for the CDR3 is TGCGCCAGCAGGGCGGAGTATAATTCACCCCTCCACTTT. It specifies CASRAEYNSPLHF.

The chain joins TRBV5-4 to TRBJ1-2, with D maybe TRBD1 (6 bases). Per the germline V gene, CDR1 is SGHNT and CDR2 is YYREEE (reference sequence). The CDR3 totals 15 residues. V lost 3 bases and J lost 8, with 20 bases in between. The CDR3 region is CASSSEGGAPGGYTF. As DNA, the CDR3 is TGTGCCAGCAGCTCTGAAGGGGGGGCCCCGGGGGGCTACACCTTC.

This clone has only a few counts. This chain links TRBV7-3 with TRBJ2-2; the D is unclear. Germline V gives CDR1 SGHTA, CDR2 FQGTGA. Trimming stripped 3 bases from V and 6 bases from J, with 8 bases between. The CDR3 spans 13 residues. This chain's CDR3 is CASSFTVPGELFF. CDR3 nucleotide sequence: TGTGCCAGCAGCTTTACCGTTCCCGGGGAGCTGTTTTTT.

The V and J genes are TRBV7-9 and TRBJ2-1; 7 bases line up with TRBD2. V shed 3 bases and J 3 bases; nucleotides not matched to a gene: 5. Looked up from germline, CDR1 is SEHNR and CDR2 is FQNEAQ (reference sequence). The CDR3 spans 15 residues. Here the CDR3 DNA reads TGTGCCAGCAGCTTGGAGCGGGGCGTCTACAATGAGCAGTTCTTC. Translating it yields CASSLERGVYNEQFF. The full variable domain, in which reference TRBV7-9 and TRBJ2-1 provide the parts outside the CDR3, is DTGVSQNPRHKITKRGQNVTFRCDPISEHNRLYWYRQTLGQGPEFLTYFQNEAQLEKSRLLSDRFSAERPKGSFSTLEIQRTEQGDSAMYLCASSLERGVYNEQFFGPGTRLTVL.

This chain uses TRBV11-3 with TRBJ2-3; unclear D gene. The CDR3 covers 13 residues. With 0 bases removed from V and 6 bases from J, the gap between germline ends came to 7 bases. Germline lookup yields CDR1 SGHNT and CDR2 YENEEA. The CDR3 sequence is CASSLDGFDTQYF. The CDR3 DNA reads TGTGCCAGCAGCTTAGATGGGTTCGATACGCAGTATTTT.

J is TRBJ1-2 and V is TRBV7-9; 12 bases align to TRBD1. Losses at the gene ends were 5 bases for V and 8 bases for J; bases not matched to a gene: 12. Germline loops: CDR1 SEHNR, CDR2 FQNEAQ (reference sequence). This CDR3 comprises 16 residues. DNA of the CDR3: TGTGCCAGCAGCCCACGGTCGGGGACAGGGGGCAGAGGCTACACCTTC. It encodes CASSPRSGTGGRGYTF.

This chain links TRBV19 with TRBJ1-2, with D unclear. The CDR3 spans 14 residues. The ends were cut back, 3 bases at V and 5 bases at J, with 13 bases in the middle. Germline V lookup: CDR1 LNHDA, CDR2 SQIVND (reference sequence). The CDR3 reads CASSIGPAMYGYTF. The DNA of the CDR3 is TGTGCCAGTAGTATTGGACCCGCGATGTATGGCTACACCTTC.

For this clone: In the same sample, other DNA sequences code for this CDR3. The chain links TRBV5-1 to TRBJ2-5; the D gene is possibly TRBD2 (6 bases). The CDR3 is 16 amino acids. The germline CDR1 and CDR2 sequences are SGHRS and YFSETQ. Trimming cost V 0 bases and J 2 bases, with 14 bases left between them. CDR3 nucleotides: TGCGCCAGCAGCTTGGGGGGACTCGCGGGTCAAGAGACCCAGTACTTC. Translation: CASSLGGLAGQETQYF.

V gene TRBV19 combines with J gene TRBJ2-7; TRBD2 matches 10 bases. The junction had 10 bases not matched to a gene; V was cut back by 11 bases and J by 3 bases. The CDR3 extends over 14 amino acids. The germline gives CDR1 LNHDA, CDR2 SQIVND (reference sequence). CDR3 residues: CAPNLSSGSYEQYF. As DNA, the CDR3 is TGTGCCCCAAATTTGTCTAGCGGGAGCTACGAGCAGTACTTC.

This clone was detected only once. The J gene is TRBJ1-5, the V gene TRBV21-1; TRBD1, the table's D call, was not compared with the DNA. TRBV21-1 is deemed a pseudogene. The CDR3 has 16 amino acids. The CDR3 region is CASSKEEQGRNQPQHF. The DNA for the CDR3 is TGTGCCAGCAGCAAAGAGGAACAGGGCCGCAATCAGCCCCAGCATTTT.